This entry is about one TCR beta chain. Its antigen is unknown. It was CD45RO-negative cells, positively selected for CCR7, that made up naive CD8 cells, with terminally differentiated effector memory CD45RA+ cells excluded. The data were taken from a study of shared clonotypes between healthy human individuals. Study-wide points: Large sequencing depth failed to make sorted-subset sequencing complete, rarefaction showed.

The CDR3 length is 14 residues. V was trimmed by 6 bases and J by 4 bases, leaving 16 bases between them. The germline CDR1 and CDR2 sequences are MNHEY and SVGAGI. Deep-level running was used for the assay. Assay: immunoSEQ multiplex PCR; the TCRdb copy retains only in-frame clones and omits some. The sample has about 550,000 clones, roughly 95% seen once. The sequence was obtained from a woman between 25 and 40 years old in good health. Sequencing input: naive CD8+ T cells sorted from blood. The V call is TRBV6-5, the J call TRBJ2-7; possible D gene TRBD2, 6 bases. The CDR3 is CASRPEGNTYEQYF. CDR3 DNA: TGTGCCAGCAGGCCGGAGGGGAATACGTACGAGCAGTACTTC.